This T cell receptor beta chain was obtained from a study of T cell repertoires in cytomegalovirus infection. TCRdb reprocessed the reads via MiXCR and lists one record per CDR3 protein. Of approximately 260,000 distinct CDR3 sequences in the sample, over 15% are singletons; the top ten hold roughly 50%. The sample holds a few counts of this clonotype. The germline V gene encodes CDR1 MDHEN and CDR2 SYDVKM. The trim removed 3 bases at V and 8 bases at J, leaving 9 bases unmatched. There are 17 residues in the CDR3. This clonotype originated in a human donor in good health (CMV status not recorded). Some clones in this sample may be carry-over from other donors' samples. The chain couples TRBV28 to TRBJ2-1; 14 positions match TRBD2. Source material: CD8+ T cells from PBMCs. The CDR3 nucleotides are TGTGCCAGCAGTTTTTTGGGGACTAGCGGGGGTTCGGATGAGCAGTTCTTC. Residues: CASSFLGTSGGSDEQFF.